The 27 T cell receptor beta chains below come from one sample, sequenced in a study of cytomegalovirus exposure and HLA in healthy donors. 13 Jbeta primers and 60 Vbeta primers were used for the PCR. Assay: immunoSEQ multiplex PCR; the TCRdb copy retains only in-frame clones and omits some. This sample carries some 140,000 clones, roughly 85% of them seen once, and the ten largest clones take 6.5%. The sequencing input was PBMCs. Receptors originate from a man between 35 and 55 years old in good health and CMV-seropositive.

This clone was observed once. The chain is built from TRBV6-5 and TRBJ2-5; 10 bases are a match to TRBD2. V trimming: 10 bases; J trimming: 5 bases; junction bases outside the gene matches: 10. Germline V gives CDR1 MNHEY, CDR2 SVGAGI. The CDR3 runs to 14 residues. The chain's CDR3 is CATRTSGRRETQYF. Written as DNA, the CDR3 is TGTGCCACCCGGACTAGCGGAAGAAGGGAGACCCAGTACTTC.

J is TRBJ2-5 and V is TRBV29-1; weak D call: TRBD1 (5 bases). The J call may be faulty, since TRBJ2-7 better matches the DNA end. The CDR3 sequence is 14 residues long. CDR1 SQVTM and CDR2 ANQGSEA come from the germline V gene. Here the CDR3 reads CSVDGQGLVGEQYF. The CDR3 region has the DNA TGCAGCGTTGACGGGCAGGGCCTCGTGGGCGAGCAGTACTTC.

This chain joins TRBV13 and TRBJ2-7, with D perhaps TRBD1 (6 bases). Trimming removed 5 bases at V and 3 bases at J, with 23 bases between. Germline V CDR1 and CDR2: PRHDT, FYEKMQ (reference sequence). This CDR3 comprises 17 residues. The CDR3 region has the DNA TGTGCCAGCAGCCCCGGACAGATCCTATCCGAATACTACGAGCAGTACTTC. Amino acids: CASSPGQILSEYYEQYF.

This chain links TRBV27 with TRBJ1-2; D is uncertain. The CDR3 is 11 residues long. Per the germline V gene, CDR1 is MNHEY and CDR2 is SMNVEV (reference sequence). V lost 6 bases to trimming and J lost 5 bases, with 7 bases between them. The chain's CDR3 is CASSRGYGYTF. In DNA, the CDR3 is TGTGCCAGCAGCCGGGGTTATGGCTACACCTTC.

The chain recombines TRBV5-1 with TRBJ2-7; 9 bases agree with TRBD2. Germline V gene data show CDR1 as SGHRS and CDR2 as YFSETQ. The CDR3 runs 16 residues. J was trimmed by 2 bases and V by 0 bases; bases with no gene match: 6. CDR3 DNA sequence: TGCGCCAGCAGCTTGGCGAGCGGGAGGACCCCCTACGAGCAGTACTTC. Amino acid sequence: CASSLASGRTPYEQYF.

The V and J genes are TRBV11-2 and TRBJ2-1; 9 nucleotides line up with TRBD2. The CDR3 is 16 residues long. The V gene end was trimmed by 7 bases and the J gene end by 1 base; junction bases not matched to a gene: 8. Germline V gene data show CDR1 as SGHAT and CDR2 as FQNNGV. CDR3 in DNA: TGTGCCAGCACCCTAAGTCTAGCGGGATCCTACAATGAGCAGTTCTTC. It yields the protein CASTLSLAGSYNEQFF.

This clone was counted only a few times. The chain uses TRBV28 and TRBJ1-1; D gene unclear. This CDR3 has 11 residues. Germline V gene data show CDR1 as MDHEN and CDR2 as SYDVKM. Trimming removed 7 bases at V and 5 bases at J, with 8 bases between. CDR3 sequence: CASTFSTEAFF. In nucleotides, the CDR3 is TGTGCCAGCACCTTTTCGACTGAAGCTTTCTTT. Complete variable domain (other parts from reference TRBV28 and TRBJ1-1): DVKVTQSSRYLVKRTGEKVFLECVQDMDHENMFWYRQDPGLGLRLIYFSYDVKMKEKGDIPEGYSVSREKKERFSLILESASTNQTSMYLCASTFSTEAFFGQGTRLTVV.

The chain has TRBV7-9 and TRBJ2-1; 9 bases are a match to TRBD2. Germline loops: CDR1 SEHNR, CDR2 FQNEAQ (reference sequence). The trim removed 2 bases at V and 8 bases at J, leaving 7 bases unmatched. The CDR3 extends over 15 amino acids. CDR3 nucleotide sequence: TGTGCCAGCAGCTTATCCCTAGCGGGACCCCATGAGCAGTTCTTC. It is translated as CASSLSLAGPHEQFF.

This chain joins TRBV6-4 and TRBJ1-2; 10 bases align to TRBD1. Per the germline V gene, CDR1 is MRHNA and CDR2 is SNTAGT. J was trimmed by 3 bases and V by 6 bases; bases with no gene match: 7. The CDR3 consists of 15 residues. The chain's CDR3 is CASRVRTGGDYGYTF. The DNA for the CDR3 is TGTGCCAGCAGGGTCAGGACAGGGGGGGACTATGGCTACACCTTC.

The V call is TRBV5-4, the J call TRBJ1-2, with D perhaps matching TRBD1 (6 bases). Germline V CDR1 and CDR2: SGHNT, YYREEE (reference sequence). This CDR3 has 15 amino acids. V lost 4 bases and J lost 8, with 21 bases in between. The CDR3, as DNA: TGTGCCAGCAGCCCTTCTCCAGGGGACTATGTCGGCTACACCTTC. Amino acid sequence: CASSPSPGDYVGYTF.

The genes are TRBV2 and TRBJ2-7; 10 bases line up with TRBD1. CDR1 is SNHLY and CDR2 is FYNNEI in the germline V gene. Trimming cost V 5 bases and J 4 bases; bases outside gene matches: 8. The CDR3 is 15 residues long. The CDR3 spells CASSTTGTGDYEQYF. The CDR3 bases are TGTGCCAGCAGTACTACCGGGACAGGGGATTACGAGCAGTACTTC.

The CDR3 here is CASTQGGTEAFF. The CDR3 region has the DNA TGTGCCAGCACCCAAGGAGGGACTGAAGCTTTCTTT. This chain joins TRBV7-6 and TRBJ1-1, with no clear D. The germline V gene encodes CDR1 SGHVS and CDR2 FNYEAQ. The ends were cut back, 7 bases at V and 5 bases at J, with 11 bases in the middle. The CDR3 is 12 amino acids.

This chain connects TRBV30 to TRBJ2-3; TRBD2 agrees at 7 bases. The CDR3 runs 14 residues. J was trimmed by 2 bases and V by 2 bases; bases with no gene match: 4. Germline values: CDR1 GTSNPN, CDR2 SVGIG (reference sequence). CDR3: CAWSSGTNTDTQYF. The CDR3 DNA sequence: TGTGCCTGGAGTTCAGGGACTAACACAGATACGCAGTATTTT.

This chain's CDR3 is CASSLVGSGRTTSYEQYF. The CDR3 DNA reads as TGTGCCAGCAGCTTAGTGGGTAGCGGGAGGACAACCTCCTACGAGCAGTACTTC. V is TRBV7-2 and J is TRBJ2-7; 10 nucleotides match TRBD2. The CDR3 has 18 residues. Unmatched junction bases numbered 9, after V lost 1 base and J lost 0 bases. Germline values: CDR1 SGHTA, CDR2 FQGNSA.

The chain is built from TRBV2 and TRBJ1-1; D is possibly TRBD1 (6 bases). Per the germline V gene, CDR1 is SNHLY and CDR2 is FYNNEI. The V gene lost 5 bases and the J gene lost 8 bases, with 9 bases spanning the gap. This CDR3 is 11 amino acids long. This CDR3 is CASSSGHEAFF. CDR3 DNA sequence: TGTGCCAGCAGTTCGGGACACGAAGCTTTCTTT. The full variable domain, with the rest looked up from reference TRBV2 and TRBJ1-1, is EPEVTQTPSHQVTQMGQEVILRCVPISNHLYFYWYRQILGQKVEFLVSFYNNEISEKSEIFDDQFSVERPDGSNFTLKIRSTKLEDSAMYFCASSSGHEAFFGQGTRLTVV.

The chain links TRBV19 to TRBJ1-1; a weak D match, TRBD1 (6 bases). With 5 bases removed from V and 1 base from J, the gap between germline ends came to 20 bases. Germline V gene lookup returns CDR1 LNHDA and CDR2 SQIVND (reference sequence). This CDR3 contains 17 residues. DNA of the CDR3: TGTGCCAGTAGTGCCCAAGGGAGGGGGAGGCCGAACACTGAAGCTTTCTTT. This sequence encodes CASSAQGRGRPNTEAFF.

The chain links TRBV6-5 to TRBJ1-6; 8 bases line up with TRBD1. The CDR3 has 14 residues. Germline V gene lookup returns CDR1 MNHEY and CDR2 SVGAGI. V trimming: 1 base; J trimming: 7 bases; junction bases outside the gene matches: 0. The CDR3 nucleotides read TGTGCCAGCAGTTACTACAGGGGGAATTCACCCCTCCACTTT. Protein: CASSYYRGNSPLHF.

This chain links TRBV5-6 with TRBJ2-3; D is perhaps TRBD1 (6 bases). V shed 2 bases and J shed 6 bases, with 13 bases lying between them. This CDR3 is built from 14 residues. Germline V lookup: CDR1 SGHDT, CDR2 YYEEEE. CDR3 nucleotides: TGTGCCAGCAGCTTAGGGGGAGCAGGGGATACGCAGTATTTT. This translates into CASSLGGAGDTQYF.

This clone appeared a single time. V gene TRBV30 combines with J gene TRBJ2-1, with D perhaps TRBD2 (5 bases). V dropped 4 bases and J dropped 8 bases, with 9 bases sitting between them. Germline lookup yields CDR1 GTSNPN and CDR2 SVGIG (reference sequence). The CDR3 contains 11 residues. The CDR3 loop is CAWKRMYEQFF. The CDR3 DNA sequence: TGTGCCTGGAAGCGGATGTATGAGCAGTTCTTC.

The rearrangement links TRBV14 to TRBJ2-7; no firm D call. This CDR3 spans 16 amino acids. Trimming removed 4 bases from V and 0 bases from J, with 16 bases in between. From germline, CDR1 is SGHDN and CDR2 FVKESK. Here the CDR3 reads CASSRPVGTASYEQYF. In nucleotides, the CDR3 is TGTGCCAGCAGCCGCCCAGTCGGAACAGCCTCCTACGAGCAGTACTTC.

The chain couples TRBV30 to TRBJ2-7; no reliable D call. The length of the CDR3 is 11 residues. The V and J ends lost 0 bases and 7 bases respectively, with 7 bases between them. In germline, CDR1 is GTSNPN, CDR2 SVGIG (reference sequence). CDR3 protein: CAWSVLEEQYF. The CDR3, as DNA: TGTGCCTGGAGTGTACTCGAGGAGCAGTACTTC.

The CDR3 region is CAISESVGEFNEQFF. The CDR3 coding sequence is TGTGCCATCAGTGAGTCGGTCGGGGAATTCAATGAGCAGTTCTTC. The rearrangement links TRBV10-3 to TRBJ2-1; D is perhaps TRBD2 (5 bases). V gave up 0 bases and J gave up 6 bases, with 12 bases separating them. The CDR3 is 15 amino acids. The germline CDR1 and CDR2 sequences are ENHRY and SYGVKD.

This sequence joins TRBV27 and TRBJ2-7; 10 nucleotides line up with TRBD2. This CDR3 has 14 residues. V shed 6 bases, J shed 4 bases, and the junction held 6 bases outside the gene matches. Germline loops: CDR1 MNHEY, CDR2 SMNVEV (reference sequence). The CDR3 loop is CASSRAGGSYEQYF. The CDR3 coding sequence is TGTGCCAGCAGCCGAGCGGGAGGGTCTTACGAGCAGTACTTC.

This clone was counted between two and nine times. This rearrangement joins TRBV27 to TRBJ2-3; tentative D call: TRBD2 (6 bases). The CDR3 is 14 residues long. V gave up 7 bases and J gave up 6 bases, with 17 bases separating them. Germline V gene lookup returns CDR1 MNHEY and CDR2 SMNVEV (reference sequence). The CDR3 reads CASTPRREGDTQYF. The DNA for the CDR3 is TGTGCCAGCACCCCGAGGCGGGAAGGGGATACGCAGTATTTT.

The chain's CDR3 is CASRVTANTEAFF. The CDR3 DNA sequence: TGTGCCAGCAGGGTTACAGCTAACACTGAAGCTTTCTTT. This chain links TRBV2 with TRBJ1-1; no firm D call. The CDR3 extends over 13 amino acids. V gave up 6 bases and J gave up 2 bases, with 10 bases separating them. CDR1 SNHLY and CDR2 FYNNEI come from the germline V gene.

As regards this clone: One end of the junction is discordant with germline, which a read error may explain. V and J are TRBV7-7 and TRBJ2-5; TRBD2 aligns across 7 bases. TRBJ2-7 matches the DNA end more closely, so the J call is doubtful. CDR1 SSHAT and CDR2 FNYEAQ come from the germline V gene (reference sequence). This CDR3 is built from 15 residues. CDR3: CASSLQAGTNYEQYF. The CDR3 DNA is TGTGCTAGCAGCCTCCAGGCCGGGACTAACTACGAGCAGTACTTC.

The chain combines TRBV30 with TRBJ1-1; a weak D match, TRBD1 (5 bases). Per germline, CDR1 GTSNPN and CDR2 SVGIG (reference sequence). The CDR3 loop spans 13 amino acids. V was shortened by 3 bases and J by 3 bases, with 11 bases between the two germline ends. CDR3 sequence (DNA): TGTGCCTGGAGGTCAGGGAGGTACACTGAAGCTTTCTTT. Its protein product is CAWRSGRYTEAFF.